These 9 T cell receptor beta chains originate from one sample sequenced in a study of cytotoxic CD8 clonotypes in ibrutinib-treated CLL. TCRdb keeps only in-frame clones here, not all; method: immunoSEQ multiplex PCR. The table records 110,000 to 150,000 clones, about 79% of them present only once. This specimen consisted of PBMCs, obtained after 12 months of ibrutinib treatment. The receptors here all came from a human donor with chronic lymphocytic leukemia.

The genes are TRBV19 and TRBJ2-7, with D possibly TRBD2 on 6 matching bases. This CDR3 is 13 amino acids long. Trimming cost V 7 bases and J 0 bases, with 10 bases left between them. Germline CDR1 and CDR2: LNHDA and SQIVND (reference sequence). The CDR3 DNA follows: TGTGCCAGTACCTCGGAGGGCTCCTACGAGCAGTACTTC. Translating it yields CASTSEGSYEQYF.

The V and J genes are TRBV11-2 and TRBJ1-3; D remains ambiguous. The germline gives CDR1 SGHAT, CDR2 FQNNGV. With 5 bases removed from V and 1 base from J, the gap between germline ends came to 21 bases. The CDR3 totals 18 residues. CDR3 sequence (DNA): TGTGCCAGCAGCCGGCTCACGAACGTTCGCTCTTCTGGAAACACCATATATTTT. As protein: CASSRLTNVRSSGNTIYF. The full variable domain, its missing parts supplied by reference TRBV11-2 and TRBJ1-3, is EAGVAQSPRYKIIEKRQSVAFWCNPISGHATLYWYQQILGQGPKLLIQFQNNGVVDDSQLPKDRFSAERLKGVDSTLKIQPAKLEDSAVYLCASSRLTNVRSSGNTIYFGEGSWLTVV.

This rearrangement joins TRBV10-3 to TRBJ1-1; 8 nucleotides line up with TRBD1. Per germline, CDR1 ENHRY and CDR2 SYGVKD. This CDR3 spans 15 amino acids. V lost 3 bases and J lost 6; bases outside the gene matches: 9. This CDR3 reads CAISEGTGPYSEAFF. The CDR3 DNA reads as TGTGCCATCAGTGAAGGGACAGGTCCTTACTCTGAAGCTTTCTTT.

The rearrangement joins TRBV6-1 to TRBJ2-1, with D perhaps matching TRBD1 or TRBD2 (5 bases each). Germline CDR1 and CDR2: MNHNS and SASEGT. This CDR3 is built from 13 residues. Deletions cut 6 bases from V and 7 bases from J, with 13 bases between. The CDR3 coding sequence is TGTGCCAGCAGGCAAGGGACGTCTAATGAGCAGTTCTTC. Protein: CASRQGTSNEQFF.

The chain is built from TRBV2 and TRBJ2-7; D not certain. CDR1 SNHLY and CDR2 FYNNEI come from the germline V gene. The V and J ends lost 7 bases and 2 bases respectively, with 12 bases between them. This CDR3 contains 13 residues. In DNA, the CDR3 is TGTGCCAGCATTTCGGATACCGCCTACGAGCAGTACTTC. It yields the protein CASISDTAYEQYF.

This clone has just a few counts. V and J are TRBV7-2 and TRBJ1-5; D not certain. The CDR3 is 15 residues long. Germline values: CDR1 SGHTA, CDR2 FQGNSA. Trimming shortened V by 1 base and J by 5 bases, and 12 bases separated the two germline ends. The CDR3 coding sequence is TGTGCCAGCAGCTTAGAGGCTACACCTTATCAGCCCCAGCATTTT. The encoded protein is CASSLEATPYQPQHF.

This chain joins TRBV9 and TRBJ2-1; D unclear. This CDR3 region has 13 residues. From germline, CDR1 is SGDLS and CDR2 YYNGEE. The V and J ends lost 4 bases and 2 bases respectively, with 7 bases between them. Written as DNA, the CDR3 is TGTGCCAGCAGCAGTTTCGCCTACAATGAGCAGTTCTTC. Amino acids: CASSSFAYNEQFF. Variable domain in full (rest from reference TRBV9 and TRBJ2-1): DSGVTQTPKHLITATGQRVTLRCSPRSGDLSVYWYQQSLDQGLQFLIQYYNGEERAKGNILERFSAQQFPDLHSELNLSSLELGDSALYFCASSSFAYNEQFFGPGTRLTVL.

This chain links TRBV19 with TRBJ2-3; the D gene is possibly TRBD2 (6 bases). Germline-derived CDR1 and CDR2 are LNHDA and SQIVND (reference sequence). The V gene lost 2 bases and the J gene lost 0 bases, with 9 bases spanning the gap. The CDR3 extends over 15 amino acids. CDR3 residues: CASSILGTSTDTQYF. The DNA for the CDR3 is TGTGCCAGTAGTATACTTGGGACTAGCACAGATACGCAGTATTTT. The full variable domain, in which reference TRBV19 and TRBJ2-3 provide the parts outside the CDR3, is DGGITQSPKYLFRKEGQNVTLSCEQNLNHDAMYWYRQDPGQGLRLIYYSQIVNDFQKGDIAEGYSVSREKKESFPLTVTSAQKNPTAFYLCASSILGTSTDTQYFGPGTRLTVL.

The chain recombines TRBV5-5 with TRBJ1-4, with a possible D match to TRBD1 (5 bases). This CDR3 has 16 residues. The germline V gene encodes CDR1 SGHKS and CDR2 YYEKEE (reference sequence). The V and J ends lost 1 base and 3 bases respectively, with 13 bases between them. CDR3 region: CASSLRSWGANEKLFF. CDR3 sequence (DNA): TGTGCCAGCAGCTTGCGGTCTTGGGGGGCTAATGAAAAACTGTTTTTT.